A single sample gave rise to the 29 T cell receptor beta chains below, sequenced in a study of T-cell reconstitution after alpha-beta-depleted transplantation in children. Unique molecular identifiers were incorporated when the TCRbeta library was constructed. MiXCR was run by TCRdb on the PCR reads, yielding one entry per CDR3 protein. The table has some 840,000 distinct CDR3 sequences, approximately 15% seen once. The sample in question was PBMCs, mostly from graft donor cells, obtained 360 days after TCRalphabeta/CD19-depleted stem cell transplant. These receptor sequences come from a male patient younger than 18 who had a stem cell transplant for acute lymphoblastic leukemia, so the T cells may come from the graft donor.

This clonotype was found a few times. This CDR3 reads CASSQTRGTSGRETQYF. The CDR3 DNA follows: TGTGCCAGCAGCCAAACCCGCGGGACTAGCGGGAGGGAGACCCAGTACTTC. This rearrangement joins TRBV3-1 to TRBJ2-5, with TRBD2 identical over 15 bases. Germline V lookup: CDR1 LGHDT, CDR2 YNNKEL (reference sequence). This CDR3 is 17 amino acids long. The V segment lost 2 bases and the J segment 5 bases; nucleotides outside the gene matches: 6.

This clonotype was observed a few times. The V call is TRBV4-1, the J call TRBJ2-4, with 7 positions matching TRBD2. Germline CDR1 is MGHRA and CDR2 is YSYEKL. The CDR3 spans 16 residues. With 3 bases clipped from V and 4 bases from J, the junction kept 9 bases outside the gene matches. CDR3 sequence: CASSHFPPGLKNIQYF. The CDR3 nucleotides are TGCGCCAGCAGCCATTTTCCGCCGGGACTAAAAAACATTCAGTACTTC.

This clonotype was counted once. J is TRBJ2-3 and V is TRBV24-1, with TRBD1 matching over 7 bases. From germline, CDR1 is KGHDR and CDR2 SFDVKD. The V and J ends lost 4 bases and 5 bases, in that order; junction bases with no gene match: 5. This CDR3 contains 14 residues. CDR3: CATSDPRGKDTQYF. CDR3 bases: TGTGCCACCAGTGACCCCAGGGGGAAAGATACGCAGTATTTT.

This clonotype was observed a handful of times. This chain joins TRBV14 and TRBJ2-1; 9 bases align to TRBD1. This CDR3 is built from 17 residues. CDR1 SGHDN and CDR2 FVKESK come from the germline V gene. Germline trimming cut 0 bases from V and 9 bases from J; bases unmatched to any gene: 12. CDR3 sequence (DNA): TGTGCCAGCAGCCAAGAGTATCGGGACAGGGAGGCAGGTGAGCAGTTCTTC. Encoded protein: CASSQEYRDREAGEQFF.

The CDR3 sequence is CASSSGQNPFTNEKLFF. Written as DNA, the CDR3 is TGTGCCAGCAGCTCGGGACAGAATCCTTTCACTAATGAAAAACTGTTTTTT. The rearrangement uses TRBV13 and TRBJ1-4; 7 bases line up with TRBD1. V lost 4 bases to trimming and J lost 2 bases; unmatched junction nucleotides: 10. The CDR3 is 17 residues long. The germline CDR1 and CDR2 sequences are PRHDT and FYEKMQ (reference sequence).

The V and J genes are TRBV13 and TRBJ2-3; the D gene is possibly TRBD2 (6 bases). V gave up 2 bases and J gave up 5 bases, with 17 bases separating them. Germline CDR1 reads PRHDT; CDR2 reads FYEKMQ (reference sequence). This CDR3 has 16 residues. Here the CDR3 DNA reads TGTGCCAGCAGCTTAAGGTTGGCGGGACCAGGAGATACGCAGTATTTT. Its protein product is CASSLRLAGPGDTQYF.

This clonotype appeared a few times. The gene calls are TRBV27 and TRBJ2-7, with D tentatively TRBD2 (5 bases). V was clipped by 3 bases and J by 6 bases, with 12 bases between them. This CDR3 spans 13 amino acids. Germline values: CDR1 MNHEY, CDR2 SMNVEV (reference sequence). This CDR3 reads CASSFGDRGEQYF. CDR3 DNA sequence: TGTGCCAGCAGTTTCGGTGACCGGGGCGAGCAGTACTTC.

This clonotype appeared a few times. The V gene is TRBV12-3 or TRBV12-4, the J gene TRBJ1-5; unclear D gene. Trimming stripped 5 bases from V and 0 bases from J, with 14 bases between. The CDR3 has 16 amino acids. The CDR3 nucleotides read TGTGCCAGCAGTCCGCGGGTGGGCTATAGCAATCAGCCCCAGCATTTT. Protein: CASSPRVGYSNQPQHF.

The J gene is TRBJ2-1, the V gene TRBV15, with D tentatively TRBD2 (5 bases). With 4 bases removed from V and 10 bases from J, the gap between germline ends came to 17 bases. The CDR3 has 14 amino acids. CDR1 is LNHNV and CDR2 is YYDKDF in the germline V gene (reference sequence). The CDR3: CATSIPQLRGEQFF. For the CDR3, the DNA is TGTGCCACCAGCATTCCGCAACTTAGAGGGGAGCAGTTCTTC.

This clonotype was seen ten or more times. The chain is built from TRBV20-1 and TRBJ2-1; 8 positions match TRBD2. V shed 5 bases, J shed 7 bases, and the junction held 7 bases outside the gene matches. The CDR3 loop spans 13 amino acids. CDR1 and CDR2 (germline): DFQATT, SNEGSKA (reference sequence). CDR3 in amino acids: CSALSGIFNEQFF. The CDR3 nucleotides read TGCAGTGCTCTTAGCGGGATCTTTAATGAGCAGTTCTTC.

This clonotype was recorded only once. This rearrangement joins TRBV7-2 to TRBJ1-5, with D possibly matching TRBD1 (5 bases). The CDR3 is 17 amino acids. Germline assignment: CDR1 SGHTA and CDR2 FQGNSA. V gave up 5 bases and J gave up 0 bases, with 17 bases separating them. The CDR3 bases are TGTGCCAGCAGCCCTACTTGGGGCTCTAATAGCAATCAGCCCCAGCATTTT. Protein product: CASSPTWGSNSNQPQHF. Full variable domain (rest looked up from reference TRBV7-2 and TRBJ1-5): GAGVSQSPSNKVTEKGKDVELRCDPISGHTALYWYRQSLGQGLEFLIYFQGNSAPDKSGLPSDRFSAERTGGSVSTLTIQRTQQEDSAVYLCASSPTWGSNSNQPQHFGDGTRLSIL.

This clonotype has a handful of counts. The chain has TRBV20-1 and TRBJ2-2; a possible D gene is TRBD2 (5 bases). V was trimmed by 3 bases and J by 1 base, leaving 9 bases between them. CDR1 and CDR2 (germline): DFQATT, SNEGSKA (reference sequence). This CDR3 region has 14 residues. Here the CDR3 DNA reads TGCAGTGCTAGCCACCGGGGGAACACCGGGGAGCTGTTTTTT. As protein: CSASHRGNTGELFF.

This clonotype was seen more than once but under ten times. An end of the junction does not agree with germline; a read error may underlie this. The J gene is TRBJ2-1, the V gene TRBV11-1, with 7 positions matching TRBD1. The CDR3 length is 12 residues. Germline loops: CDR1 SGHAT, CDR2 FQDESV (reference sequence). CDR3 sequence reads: CASSLYPGTVGF. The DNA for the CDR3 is TGTGCCAGCAGCTTATACCCAGGGACAGTAGGGTTC.

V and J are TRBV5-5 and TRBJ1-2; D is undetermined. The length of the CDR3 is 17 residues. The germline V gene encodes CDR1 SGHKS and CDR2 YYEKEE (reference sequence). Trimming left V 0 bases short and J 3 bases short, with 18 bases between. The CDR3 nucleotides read TGTGCCAGCAGCTTGGCCCGTCTCGACATTTCTGACTATGGCTACACCTTC. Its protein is CASSLARLDISDYGYTF.

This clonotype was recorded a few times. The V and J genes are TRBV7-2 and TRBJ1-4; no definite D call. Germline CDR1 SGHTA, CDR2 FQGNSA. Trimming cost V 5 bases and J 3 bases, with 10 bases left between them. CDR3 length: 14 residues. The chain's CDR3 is CASSLAASNEKLFF. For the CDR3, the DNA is TGTGCCAGCAGCCTGGCGGCGTCTAATGAAAAACTGTTTTTT.

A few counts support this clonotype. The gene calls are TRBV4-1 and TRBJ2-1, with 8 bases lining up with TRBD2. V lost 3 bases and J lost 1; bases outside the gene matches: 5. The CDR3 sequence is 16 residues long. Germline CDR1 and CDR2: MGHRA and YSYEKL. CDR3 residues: CASSHFAGGSYNEQFF. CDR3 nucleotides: TGCGCCAGCAGCCATTTTGCGGGAGGATCCTACAATGAGCAGTTCTTC.

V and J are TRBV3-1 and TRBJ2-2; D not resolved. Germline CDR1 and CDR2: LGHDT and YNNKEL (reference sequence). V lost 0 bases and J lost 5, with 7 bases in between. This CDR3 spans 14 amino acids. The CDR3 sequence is CASSQEDGTGELFF. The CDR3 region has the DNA TGTGCCAGCAGCCAAGAAGACGGAACCGGGGAGCTGTTTTTT.

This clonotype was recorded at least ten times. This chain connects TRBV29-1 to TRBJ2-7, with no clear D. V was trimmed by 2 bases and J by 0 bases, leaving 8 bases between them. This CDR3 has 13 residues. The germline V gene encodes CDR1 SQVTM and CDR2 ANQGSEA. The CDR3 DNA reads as TGCAGCGTTGAACTCACCAGCTCCTACGAGCAGTACTTC. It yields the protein CSVELTSSYEQYF.

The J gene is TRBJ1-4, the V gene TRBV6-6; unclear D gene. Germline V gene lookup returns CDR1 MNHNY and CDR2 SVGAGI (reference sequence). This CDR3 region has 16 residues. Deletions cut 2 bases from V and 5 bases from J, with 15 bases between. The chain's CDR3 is CASSYDPYPPNEKLFF. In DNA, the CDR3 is TGTGCCAGCAGTTACGACCCGTATCCCCCGAATGAAAAACTGTTTTTT.

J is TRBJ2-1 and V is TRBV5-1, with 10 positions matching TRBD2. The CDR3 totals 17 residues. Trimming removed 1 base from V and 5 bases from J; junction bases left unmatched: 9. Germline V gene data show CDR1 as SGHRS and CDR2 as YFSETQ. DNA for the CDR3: TGCGCCAGCAGCTTGCAAATCATAACTAGCGGGGACAATGAGCAGTTCTTC. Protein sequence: CASSLQIITSGDNEQFF.

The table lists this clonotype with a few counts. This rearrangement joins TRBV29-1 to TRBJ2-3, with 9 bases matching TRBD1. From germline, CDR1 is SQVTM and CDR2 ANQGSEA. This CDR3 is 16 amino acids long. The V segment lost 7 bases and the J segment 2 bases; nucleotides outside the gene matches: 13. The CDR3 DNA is TGCAGCGCTGACCGAGGGACAGGGTTCTTCACAGATACGCAGTATTTT. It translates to CSADRGTGFFTDTQYF.

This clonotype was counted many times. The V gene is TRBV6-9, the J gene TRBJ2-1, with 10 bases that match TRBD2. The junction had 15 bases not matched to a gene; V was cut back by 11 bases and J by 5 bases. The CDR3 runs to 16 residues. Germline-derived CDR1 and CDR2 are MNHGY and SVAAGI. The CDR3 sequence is CAYPQEWGLANNEQFF. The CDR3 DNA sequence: TGTGCCTACCCTCAGGAGTGGGGACTAGCGAACAATGAGCAGTTCTTC.

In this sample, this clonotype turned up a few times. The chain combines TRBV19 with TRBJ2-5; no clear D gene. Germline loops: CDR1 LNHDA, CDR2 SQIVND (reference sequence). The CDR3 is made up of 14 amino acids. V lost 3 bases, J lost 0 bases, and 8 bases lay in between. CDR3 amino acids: CASSIGPHQETQYF. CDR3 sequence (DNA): TGTGCCAGTAGTATCGGGCCACACCAAGAGACCCAGTACTTC. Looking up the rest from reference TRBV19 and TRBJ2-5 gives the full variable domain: DGGITQSPKYLFRKEGQNVTLSCEQNLNHDAMYWYRQDPGQGLRLIYYSQIVNDFQKGDIAEGYSVSREKKESFPLTVTSAQKNPTAFYLCASSIGPHQETQYFGPGTRLLVL.

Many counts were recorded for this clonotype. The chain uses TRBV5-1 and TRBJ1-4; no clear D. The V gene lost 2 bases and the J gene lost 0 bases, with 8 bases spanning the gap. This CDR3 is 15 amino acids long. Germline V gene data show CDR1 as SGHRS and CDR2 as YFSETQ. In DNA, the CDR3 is TGCGCCAGCAGCTTCCCCGACGCAACTAATGAAAAACTGTTTTTT. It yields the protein CASSFPDATNEKLFF.

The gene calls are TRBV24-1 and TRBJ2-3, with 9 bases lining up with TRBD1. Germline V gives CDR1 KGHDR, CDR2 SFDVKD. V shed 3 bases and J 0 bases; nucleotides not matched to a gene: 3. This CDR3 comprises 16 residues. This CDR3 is CATSDMGTGSTDTQYF. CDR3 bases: TGTGCCACCAGTGATATGGGGACAGGGAGCACAGATACGCAGTATTTT.

In DNA form, the CDR3 reads TGTGCCAGCAGCCCAGGGGATTTAGGGGTGGCTTTCTTT. This encodes CASSPGDLGVAFF. This sequence joins TRBV9 and TRBJ1-1, with a possible D match to TRBD1 (6 bases). Trimming removed 4 bases at V and 11 bases at J, with 18 bases between. CDR1 is SGDLS and CDR2 is YYNGEE in the germline V gene. The CDR3 is made up of 13 amino acids. Complete variable domain (other parts from reference TRBV9 and TRBJ1-1): DSGVTQTPKHLITATGQRVTLRCSPRSGDLSVYWYQQSLDQGLQFLIQYYNGEERAKGNILERFSAQQFPDLHSELNLSSLELGDSALYFCASSPGDLGVAFFGQGTRLTVV.

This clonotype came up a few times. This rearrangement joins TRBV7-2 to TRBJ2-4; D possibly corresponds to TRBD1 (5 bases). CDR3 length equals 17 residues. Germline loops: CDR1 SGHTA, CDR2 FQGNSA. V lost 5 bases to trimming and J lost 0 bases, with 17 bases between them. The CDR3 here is CASSVLPGFLAKNIQYF. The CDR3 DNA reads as TGTGCCAGCAGCGTATTACCAGGGTTTTTAGCCAAAAACATTCAGTACTTC.

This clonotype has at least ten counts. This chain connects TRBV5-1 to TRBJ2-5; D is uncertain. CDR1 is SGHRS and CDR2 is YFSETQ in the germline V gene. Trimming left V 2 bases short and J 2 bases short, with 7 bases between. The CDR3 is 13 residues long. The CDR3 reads CASSFGPQETQYF. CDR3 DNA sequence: TGCGCCAGCAGCTTCGGTCCTCAAGAGACCCAGTACTTC.

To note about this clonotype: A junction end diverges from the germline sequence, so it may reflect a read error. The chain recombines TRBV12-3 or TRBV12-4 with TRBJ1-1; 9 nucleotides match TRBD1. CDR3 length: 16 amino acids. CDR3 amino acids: CASSFLQGAGDTEASF. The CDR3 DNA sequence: TGTGCCAGCAGTTTTCTACAGGGGGCGGGGGACACTGAAGCTTCCTTT.